This T cell receptor (beta chain) derives from a study of long-term antiretroviral therapy in people with HIV. Points from the study as a whole: The study collected blood between the mid-2000s and the late 2010s, possibly under older ART regimens.

Sequencing relied on immunoSEQ assay v3.0, run at survey level. The data were produced by immunoSEQ multiplex PCR, yet TCRdb's version contains in-frame clones alone and is incomplete. The sample has about 30,000 clones, 80% to 90% seen once. Trimming cost V 6 bases and J 1 base; bases outside gene matches: 3. This CDR3 contains 15 residues. CDR1 MNHNY and CDR2 SVGAGI come from the germline V gene (reference sequence). Donors needed at least one pre-ART PBMC sample plus at least two post-ART samples. HIV-positive participants were all treated in the United States. With respect to this clone: Its specificity is not known.

The sample here was unsorted PBMCs, taken 3 years after starting antiretroviral therapy. The J gene is TRBJ2-2, the V gene TRBV6-6, with 9 bases that match TRBD2. The receptor's source is a man aged 40-55 years with HIV. The CDR3 reads CASRKLAGNTGELFF. The CDR3 coding sequence is TGTGCCAGCAGGAAACTAGCGGGGAACACCGGGGAGCTGTTTTTT.